This passage covers 12 T cell receptor beta chains from one sample sequenced in a study of blood T cell repertoires in COVID-19. Method: immunoSEQ multiplex PCR; TCRdb's copy keeps in-frame clones and lacks some. The sample has approximately 150,000 clones, approximately 90% seen once; the top ten hold about 2.1%. The sample taken for sequencing was peripheral blood. The receptors were sampled from a man aged 50-59 years who had recovered from COVID-19.

The chain couples TRBV7-9 to TRBJ1-2, with TRBD1 matching 8 bases. V trimming: 4 bases; J trimming: 5 bases; junction bases outside the gene matches: 3. Looked up from germline, CDR1 is SEHNR and CDR2 is FQNEAQ (reference sequence). The CDR3 is made up of 13 amino acids. The CDR3 DNA is TGTGCCAGCAGCTGGGACAGGTCATATGGCTACACCTTC. Amino acid sequence: CASSWDRSYGYTF.

This clone was seen repeatedly, ten times or more. The chain couples TRBV4-2 to TRBJ2-5; D might be TRBD2 (5 bases). Trimming took off 1 base at V and 2 bases at J, with 8 bases between the two ends. CDR1 LGHNA and CDR2 YNFKEQ come from the germline V gene. The CDR3 is 14 amino acids. CDR3 residues: CASSQVTGQETQYF. Written as DNA, the CDR3 is TGTGCCAGCAGCCAAGTTACGGGGCAAGAGACCCAGTACTTC.

The chain employs TRBV7-2 and TRBJ2-1; D gene unclear. Between the trimmed V and J ends, which lost 1 base and 0 bases, there was a span of 7 bases. CDR1 and CDR2 from the germline V gene are SGHTA and FQGNSA. The CDR3 runs 15 residues. The DNA of the CDR3 is TGTGCCAGCAGCTTAGGTTACAGCTCCTACAATGAGCAGTTCTTC. Translating gives CASSLGYSSYNEQFF.

The sample holds one count of this clone. The chain joins TRBV18 to TRBJ2-5; the D gene is possibly TRBD2 (6 bases). The CDR3 spans 13 residues. CDR1 is KGHSH, CDR2 LQKENI, per germline. V was clipped by 3 bases and J by 4 bases, with 9 bases between them. For the CDR3, the DNA is TGTGCCAGCTCACCGGGACTTATAGAGACCCAGTACTTC. This gives the protein CASSPGLIETQYF.

The rearrangement uses TRBV28 and TRBJ2-7; a weak D match, TRBD2 (5 bases). This CDR3 spans 11 amino acids. V lost 5 bases and J lost 6, with 8 bases in between. Germline V CDR1 and CDR2: MDHEN, SYDVKM. The CDR3 spells CASSLASEQYF. Here the CDR3 DNA reads TGTGCCAGCAGTCTAGCTTCCGAGCAGTACTTC.

The chain links TRBV5-3 to TRBJ1-5; the match to TRBD1 covers 9 bases. Being an ORF, TRBV5-3 has a function that is uncertain. J gave up 5 bases and V 4 bases, and 7 bases lay outside the gene matches. The CDR3 consists of 15 residues. In DNA form, the CDR3 reads TGTGCCAGAAGCACCTGGGACAGGGCTTATCAGCCCCAGCATTTT. Its protein product is CARSTWDRAYQPQHF.

The chain recombines TRBV19 with TRBJ2-6, with 7 bases matching TRBD2. In germline, CDR1 is LNHDA, CDR2 SQIVND (reference sequence). The CDR3 loop spans 14 amino acids. J was trimmed by 3 bases and V by 8 bases; bases with no gene match: 4. DNA of the CDR3: TGTGCCAGTGGCGGCGGGGGTGGGGCCAACGTCCTGACTTTC. Encoded protein: CASGGGGGANVLTF.

The CDR3 sequence: CAWRESPGDTIYF. CDR3 bases: TGTGCCTGGAGGGAAAGCCCCGGGGACACCATATATTTT. This chain uses TRBV30 with TRBJ1-3, with D hard to call. CDR1 is GTSNPN, CDR2 SVGIG, per germline (reference sequence). Trimming stripped 3 bases from V and 8 bases from J, with 14 bases between. This CDR3 is 13 amino acids long.

V is TRBV28 and J is TRBJ2-5; tentatively, D is TRBD2 (5 bases). V was pared by 8 bases and J by 2 bases, with 15 bases between. CDR1 is MDHEN and CDR2 is SYDVKM in the germline V gene. The CDR3 consists of 14 residues. CDR3 sequence: CASGSGVNQETQYF. CDR3 in DNA: TGTGCCAGCGGATCCGGGGTCAATCAAGAGACCCAGTACTTC.

The rearrangement links TRBV6-4 to TRBJ2-7, with 10 nucleotides matching TRBD2. Germline V CDR1 and CDR2: MRHNA, SNTAGT. The V and J ends lost 4 bases and 6 bases, in that order; junction bases with no gene match: 6. This CDR3 comprises 14 residues. CDR3 in DNA: TGTGCCAGCAGTGCGCTAGCGGGAGTTGGCGAGCAGTACTTC. This codes for CASSALAGVGEQYF.

J is TRBJ1-4 and V is TRBV6-5; 11 nucleotides match TRBD1. Germline V gene sequence: CDR1 MNHEY, CDR2 SVGAGI. Trimming cost V 4 bases and J 7 bases; bases outside gene matches: 5. This CDR3 comprises 15 residues. The CDR3 bases are TGTGCCAGCAGTTCCCCGGGACAGGGGGTTGAAAAACTGTTTTTT. Its translation: CASSSPGQGVEKLFF.

The chain is built from TRBV28 and TRBJ2-7; TRBD2 is a possible D gene (6 bases). CDR3 length: 13 amino acids. V lost 7 bases and J lost 0, with 10 bases in between. Per germline, CDR1 MDHEN and CDR2 SYDVKM. Written as DNA, the CDR3 is TGTGCCAGCACGGGGAGGAGCTCCTACGAGCAGTACTTC. It is translated as CASTGRSSYEQYF.